The rows below give T cell receptor beta chains drawn from one sample of a study of molecular identifiers for immune sequencing clone quantification. TCRdb re-called the PCR reads through MiXCR, storing one row per CDR3 protein. Of approximately 590,000 distinct CDR3 sequences detected, less than 30% appear once; the ten largest clones hold about 0.81%. The source material was naive CD8+ T cells from blood, with Jurkat cell RNA spiked in. These receptors came from a human donor in good health. Some libraries in this study had Jurkat cell RNA spiked in. Both conserved end residues are part of each CDR3. A D gene is named only where the DNA matches it firmly. The listing skips clone size in some rows; elsewhere it reads once, few, many or a size class.

length	size	D	V	J	DNA	CDR3
15	NA	TRBD2	TRBV19	TRBJ2-2	TGTGCCAGTGGCCCGGGACTAGCGTCTGGCGGGGAGCTGTTTTTT	CASGPGLASGGELFF
14	few	NA	TRBV27	TRBJ2-2	TGTGCCAGCAGTTTCTACGCGAACACCGGGGAGCTGTTTTTT	CASSFYANTGELFF
13	NA	NA	TRBV24-1	TRBJ1-5	TGTGCCACCAGTGGGGGACTCGGGCAGCCCCAGCATTTT	CATSGGLGQPQHF
14	NA	NA	TRBV14	TRBJ2-7	TGTGCCAGCAGCCAAGTTAACATACCCTACGAGCAGTACTTC	CASSQVNIPYEQYF
16	NA	TRBD2	TRBV2	TRBJ2-3	TGTGCCAGCAGTGATGGCCTAGCGGGAGCAGTAGATACGCAGTATTTT	CASSDGLAGAVDTQYF
17	NA	TRBD2	TRBV10-1	TRBJ2-5	TGCGCCAAAAACCTAGCGGGGGGCCCCCTCGTTCAAGAGACCCAGTACTTC	CAKNLAGGPLVQETQYF
15	many	NA	TRBV7-9	TRBJ1-4	TGTGCCAGCAGCGATGTCGACAGTCGCCCTGAAAAACTGTTTTTT	CASSDVDSRPEKLFF
15	many	TRBD1	TRBV12-3/TRBV12-4	TRBJ2-3	TGTGCCAGCAGTCTACAGGGGGCTAGGACAGATACGCAGTATTTT	CASSLQGARTDTQYF
17	few	TRBD2	TRBV11-2	TRBJ2-7	TGTGCCAGCAGCACCGGGACTAGCGGGGGGGCCAGCTACGAGCAGTACTTC	CASSTGTSGGASYEQYF
14	NA	TRBD1	TRBV6-1	TRBJ1-5	TGTGCCAGCAATTCAGACAGGGCGAACTATCCCCAGCATTTT	CASNSDRANYPQHF
16	many	TRBD2	TRBV4-2	TRBJ2-1	TGTGCCAGCAGCCAAGATCTGGCGGGAGGGGGGAATGAGCAGTTCTTC	CASSQDLAGGGNEQFF
15	NA	TRBD1	TRBV4-1	TRBJ2-2	TGCGCCAGCAGCTCGAACAGGGGGAACACCGGGGAGCTGTTTTTT	CASSSNRGNTGELFF
13	NA	TRBD2	TRBV5-5	TRBJ2-1	TGTGCCAGCAGGGGACTAGCGAGTGGTGAGCAGTTCTTC	CASRGLASGEQFF
15	many	NA	TRBV6-5	TRBJ2-7	TGTGCCAGCAGTTACGGAGTCGGGGGAAGCTACGAGCAGTACTTC	CASSYGVGGSYEQYF
17	many	NA	TRBV7-9	TRBJ2-3	TGTGCCAGCAGCTTAGCGCCGGCCAGATCAGGCACAGATACGCAGTATTTT	CASSLAPARSGTDTQYF
14	few	TRBD1	TRBV30	TRBJ2-7	TGTGCCTGGACGGTTGACAGGGGGCCGTACGAGCAGTACTTC	CAWTVDRGPYEQYF
14	many	NA	TRBV30	TRBJ1-1	TGTGCCTGGAGCCCGGGACACTTGAACACTGAAGCTTTCTTT	CAWSPGHLNTEAFF
14	many	NA	TRBV27	TRBJ1-5	TGTGCCAGCAGTTTATCGTGGGGAAATCAGCCCCAGCATTTT	CASSLSWGNQPQHF